Following are 15 T cell receptor beta chains from one sample sequenced in a study of blood T cell repertoires in COVID-19. Generated by immunoSEQ multiplex PCR, the TCRdb table keeps only in-frame clones and is missing some. This sample carries approximately 200,000 clones, 85% of them seen once, and the ten largest clones take around 20%. The sequenced sample consisted of PBMCs or T cells enriched from blood (not recorded which). The source is a man aged 35 to 55 who had recovered from COVID-19.

V is TRBV2 and J is TRBJ2-7; 9 positions agree with TRBD1. Germline V gene data show CDR1 as SNHLY and CDR2 as FYNNEI. This CDR3 is built from 14 residues. Unmatched junction bases numbered 9, after V lost 7 bases and J lost 5 bases. CDR3 nucleotides: TGTGCCAGCACCAGGGGACAGGGAATCGACGAGCAGTACTTC. Encoded protein: CASTRGQGIDEQYF.

V gene TRBV5-8 combines with J gene TRBJ1-1; D is perhaps TRBD1 (5 bases). The CDR3 spans 16 residues. Trimming took off 3 bases at V and 0 bases at J, with 15 bases between the two ends. Germline CDR1 and CDR2: SGHTS and YDEGEE. For the CDR3, the DNA is TGTGCCAGCAGCTCATCCCTGGCAGGGTTGAACACTGAAGCTTTCTTT. Its protein is CASSSSLAGLNTEAFF.

This clone was observed once. The V gene is TRBV30, the J gene TRBJ1-4; 7 bases are shared with TRBD1. The germline V gene has CDR1 GTSNPN and CDR2 SVGIG (reference sequence). Trimming removed 3 bases from V and 2 bases from J; junction bases left unmatched: 12. The CDR3 covers 17 residues. As DNA, the CDR3 is TGTGCCTGGAGAAAAGGGAAAACGGACAGGACTAATGAAAAACTGTTTTTT. It encodes CAWRKGKTDRTNEKLFF. The complete variable domain, with remaining parts taken from reference TRBV30 and TRBJ1-4, reads SQTIHQWPATLVQPVGSPLSLECTVEGTSNPNLYWYRQAAGRGLQLLFYSVGIGQISSEVPQNLSASRPQDRQFILSSKKLLLSDSGFYLCAWRKGKTDRTNEKLFFGSGTQLSVL.

CDR3 coding DNA: TGTGCCAGCAGCGCCCAGGGGGTGGATCAGCCCCAGCATTTT. As protein: CASSAQGVDQPQHF. The rearrangement uses TRBV5-4 and TRBJ1-5; 7 bases line up with TRBD1. The CDR3 has 14 amino acids. Germline trimming cut 4 bases from V and 5 bases from J; bases unmatched to any gene: 6. The germline gives CDR1 SGHNT, CDR2 YYREEE (reference sequence).

The rearrangement links TRBV7-9 to TRBJ2-7, with TRBD2 identical over 11 bases. In germline, CDR1 is SEHNR, CDR2 FQNEAQ (reference sequence). This CDR3 region has 15 residues. J gave up 7 bases and V 5 bases, and 10 bases lay outside the gene matches. This CDR3 reads CASSNILAGVEEQYF. The DNA for the CDR3 is TGTGCCAGCAGCAATATACTAGCGGGAGTGGAAGAGCAGTACTTC.

The table lists this clone with a count of one. The chain joins TRBV29-1 to TRBJ1-1, with D possibly being TRBD1 (5 bases). Trimming took 3 bases from V and 10 from J, leaving 21 bases between them. This CDR3 has 14 amino acids. The germline CDR1 and CDR2 sequences are SQVTM and ANQGSEA. CDR3 amino acids: CSVEGSGRAEGAFF. CDR3 in DNA: TGCAGCGTTGAGGGGTCAGGGAGGGCCGAAGGAGCTTTCTTT. Supplemented by reference TRBV29-1 and TRBJ1-1, the full variable domain reads SAVISQKPSRDICQRGTSLTIQCQVDSQVTMMFWYRQQPGQSLTLIATANQGSEATYESGFVIDKFPISRPNLTFSTLTVSNMSPEDSSIYLCSVEGSGRAEGAFFGQGTRLTVV.

DNA for the CDR3: TGTGCCAGCAGCCCGCCCGACAGGAGTGAAGCTTTCTTT. Encoded protein: CASSPPDRSEAFF. The chain is built from TRBV11-3 and TRBJ1-1, with D maybe TRBD1 (6 bases). V was shortened by 5 bases and J by 7 bases, with 14 bases between the two germline ends. The CDR3 loop spans 13 amino acids. Germline V gene lookup returns CDR1 SGHNT and CDR2 YENEEA.

The J gene is TRBJ2-2, the V gene TRBV6-5; maybe TRBD2 (5 bases). This CDR3 is built from 15 residues. V was trimmed by 5 bases and J by 1 base, leaving 11 bases between them. CDR1 is MNHEY, CDR2 SVGAGI, per germline. Written as DNA, the CDR3 is TGTGCCAGCAGTCGCGCTGCGGGGAACACCGGGGAGCTGTTTTTT. This gives the protein CASSRAAGNTGELFF.

In nucleotides, the CDR3 is TGTGCCAGCAGTGAACGGGGGGGGCAAGAGACCCAGTACTTC. Encoded protein: CASSERGGQETQYF. The chain links TRBV6-1 to TRBJ2-5; TRBD2 agrees at 8 bases. Per the germline V gene, CDR1 is MNHNS and CDR2 is SASEGT. The J segment lost 2 bases and the V segment lost 2 bases, leaving 1 base of the junction unmatched. CDR3 length: 14 residues.

This chain joins TRBV9 and TRBJ2-1; 8 bases match TRBD2. Germline CDR1 reads SGDLS; CDR2 reads YYNGEE. With 3 bases clipped from V and 10 bases from J, the junction kept 15 bases outside the gene matches. This CDR3 has 16 amino acids. CDR3 sequence: CASSAGLGAGVGEQFF. The CDR3 region has the DNA TGTGCCAGCAGCGCGGGCCTGGGAGCGGGAGTAGGGGAGCAGTTCTTC.

The chain is built from TRBV7-2 and TRBJ2-4, with TRBD2 identical over 9 bases. The CDR3 is made up of 15 amino acids. After removal of 1 base from V and 15 bases from J, the junction contained 13 bases not matched to a gene. Germline V lookup: CDR1 SGHTA, CDR2 FQGNSA. The CDR3, as DNA: TGTGCCAGCAGCTTAGTGGCGGGTAGCGGGAGCCAGGTGTACTTC. Translating gives CASSLVAGSGSQVYF.

The chain links TRBV7-9 to TRBJ1-4; the D gene is possibly TRBD1 (6 bases). Germline CDR1 SEHNR, CDR2 FQNEAQ (reference sequence). This CDR3 has 14 residues. The V end was cut by 5 bases, the J end by 3 bases, with 10 bases between. This chain's CDR3 is CASSKQGPNEKLFF. In nucleotides, the CDR3 is TGTGCCAGCAGCAAACAGGGTCCTAATGAAAAACTGTTTTTT.

The J gene is TRBJ1-1, the V gene TRBV12-3 or TRBV12-4; D is ambiguous. Trimming stripped 8 bases from V and 5 bases from J, with 12 bases between. The CDR3 contains 12 residues. This CDR3 reads CASSSGGTEAFF. CDR3 bases: TGTGCCAGCTCCTCCGGCGGAACTGAAGCTTTCTTT.

This clone was counted a few times. The chain combines TRBV29-1 with TRBJ2-1; a weak D match, TRBD1 (6 bases). CDR1 and CDR2 from the germline V gene are SQVTM and ANQGSEA. V shed 3 bases and J shed 4 bases, with 13 bases lying between them. The CDR3 covers 14 residues. Written as DNA, the CDR3 is TGCAGCGTTGAGGGGGCGGAGGCGTACAATGAGCAGTTCTTC. Its protein product is CSVEGAEAYNEQFF.

This clone occurred a few times. The genes are TRBV2 and TRBJ2-7, with TRBD2 matching 10 bases. The length of the CDR3 is 16 residues. CDR1 is SNHLY, CDR2 FYNNEI, per germline. Trimming removed 5 bases from V and 4 bases from J; junction bases left unmatched: 11. The CDR3 nucleotides are TGTGCCAGCAGTATACCTCACAGACTAGCGGGTTACGAGCAGTACTTC. It yields the protein CASSIPHRLAGYEQYF. Using reference TRBV2 and TRBJ2-7 for the parts outside the CDR3, the full variable domain is EPEVTQTPSHQVTQMGQEVILRCVPISNHLYFYWYRQILGQKVEFLVSFYNNEISEKSEIFDDQFSVERPDGSNFTLKIRSTKLEDSAMYFCASSIPHRLAGYEQYFGPGTRLTVT.